The 20 T cell receptor beta chains listed next were all sequenced from one sample in a study of identical twins. Each CDR3 protein is one row after TCRdb ran MiXCR on the 5' RACE reads. The data contain about 690,000 distinct CDR3 sequences, around 5.7% of them singletons. The specimen sequenced was naive T cells sorted from blood. These receptors all stem from a man aged 18-30 years in good health.

There are a few counts of this clonotype. V gene TRBV7-9 combines with J gene TRBJ2-1, with D possibly TRBD2 on 6 matching bases. V was pared by 4 bases and J by 9 bases, with 10 bases between. The CDR3 sequence is 12 residues long. CDR1 SEHNR and CDR2 FQNEAQ come from the germline V gene (reference sequence). The DNA for the CDR3 is TGTGCCAGCAGCTCTCTAGCGTTTGAGCAGTTCTTC. Translated, it gives CASSSLAFEQFF.

This clonotype was observed at least ten times. The chain joins TRBV3-1 to TRBJ2-1; D ambiguous. Per the germline V gene, CDR1 is LGHDT and CDR2 is YNNKEL (reference sequence). The V gene lost 2 bases and the J gene lost 6 bases, with 14 bases spanning the gap. CDR3 length: 15 residues. The CDR3 sequence is CASSQLELALNEQFF. The CDR3 DNA is TGTGCCAGCAGCCAATTGGAGCTTGCGCTCAATGAGCAGTTCTTC.

The chain recombines TRBV20-1 with TRBJ1-5; D might be TRBD1 (6 bases). The CDR3 runs to 17 residues. The germline gives CDR1 DFQATT, CDR2 SNEGSKA (reference sequence). Trimming shortened V by 2 bases and J by 6 bases, and 23 bases separated the two germline ends. The CDR3 sequence is CSARPGQGSHYGQPQHF. The CDR3 DNA follows: TGCAGTGCTAGACCGGGGCAGGGGAGCCATTACGGTCAGCCCCAGCATTTT.

The V and J genes are TRBV3-1 and TRBJ2-5; D is unresolved. The CDR3 has 15 amino acids. V gave up 0 bases and J gave up 7 bases, with 15 bases separating them. The germline V gene encodes CDR1 LGHDT and CDR2 YNNKEL (reference sequence). CDR3 in DNA: TGTGCCAGCAGCCAAGATGGGTCTGGACGAGGGACCCAGTACTTC. It translates to CASSQDGSGRGTQYF.

This clonotype was seen ten or more times. The chain is built from TRBV28 and TRBJ2-7; D perhaps matches TRBD2 (5 bases). The germline V and J ends were trimmed by 6 bases and 5 bases, with 14 bases remaining between them. Germline assignment: CDR1 MDHEN and CDR2 SYDVKM. The CDR3 is 13 amino acids. Here the CDR3 reads CASREGPVDEQYF. CDR3 bases: TGTGCCAGCAGAGAGGGCCCGGTCGACGAGCAGTACTTC. Drawing the rest from reference TRBV28 and TRBJ2-7, the complete variable domain is DVKVTQSSRYLVKRTGEKVFLECVQDMDHENMFWYRQDPGLGLRLIYFSYDVKMKEKGDIPEGYSVSREKKERFSLILESASTNQTSMYLCASREGPVDEQYFGPGTRLTVT.

The sample holds a few counts of this clonotype. The genes are TRBV18 and TRBJ2-7; 8 nucleotides match TRBD1. Germline values: CDR1 KGHSH, CDR2 LQKENI. V dropped 6 bases and J dropped 1; count of bases not matched to a gene: 8. The CDR3 covers 15 residues. This CDR3 is CASSPTGVPSYEQYF. As DNA, the CDR3 is TGTGCCAGCTCCCCGACAGGGGTCCCTTCCTACGAGCAGTACTTC.

The chain employs TRBV7-9 and TRBJ2-7; 10 bases fit TRBD2. This CDR3 spans 14 amino acids. Germline assignment: CDR1 SEHNR and CDR2 FQNEAQ (reference sequence). V lost 4 bases, J lost 6 bases, and 6 bases stayed unmatched. The CDR3 sequence is CASSSSGTSAEQYF. CDR3 in DNA: TGTGCCAGCAGCTCCTCCGGGACTAGCGCCGAGCAGTACTTC.

This chain joins TRBV7-8 and TRBJ2-2; 11 positions match TRBD2. Trimming cost V 5 bases and J 6 bases; bases outside gene matches: 11. This CDR3 comprises 17 residues. The germline V gene has CDR1 SGHVS and CDR2 FQNEAQ. The CDR3 sequence is CASSHRRLAGISGELFF. DNA for the CDR3: TGTGCCAGCAGCCACCGCCGACTAGCGGGAATCTCCGGGGAGCTGTTTTTT.

The V gene is TRBV9, the J gene TRBJ2-1; 8 bases line up with TRBD2. V shed 0 bases and J 6 bases; nucleotides not matched to a gene: 5. Per germline, CDR1 SGDLS and CDR2 YYNGEE. This CDR3 has 15 amino acids. The chain's CDR3 is CASSVEGTRANEQFF. DNA for the CDR3: TGTGCCAGCAGCGTAGAGGGGACTAGGGCCAATGAGCAGTTCTTC.

This clonotype has a count of ten or more. The chain has TRBV12-3 or TRBV12-4 and TRBJ1-6; the D gene is possibly TRBD1 (6 bases). Between the trimmed V and J ends, which lost 5 bases and 10 bases, there was a span of 12 bases. CDR3 length: 13 amino acids. CDR3 loop: CASSQGGYSPLHF. DNA for the CDR3: TGTGCCAGCAGTCAAGGGGGGTACTCACCCCTCCACTTT.

The chain carries TRBV29-1 and TRBJ2-7; TRBD1 agrees at 7 bases. After removal of 5 bases from V and 4 bases from J, the junction contained 17 bases not matched to a gene. Germline CDR1 reads SQVTM; CDR2 reads ANQGSEA. The CDR3 has 16 residues. The DNA for the CDR3 is TGCAGCGTTTGTGAGAGAGGGACAGTCAAATTGTACGAGCAGTACTTC. It specifies CSVCERGTVKLYEQYF.

This chain links TRBV21-1 with TRBJ1-2; no DNA check was done on the table's D call, TRBD1. TRBV21-1 is listed as a pseudogene. The CDR3 length is 13 residues. The CDR3 nucleotides read TGTGCCAGGGGACAGGGTTTGGACTATGGCTACACCTTC. This codes for CARGQGLDYGYTF.

This clonotype has at least ten counts. V and J are TRBV12-3 or TRBV12-4 and TRBJ2-4; 7 nucleotides align to TRBD2. Trimming cost V 5 bases and J 6 bases; bases outside gene matches: 7. CDR3 length: 14 amino acids. In DNA form, the CDR3 reads TGTGCCAGCAGTCCGTCCGGGGGGAGAAACATTCAGTACTTC. It translates to CASSPSGGRNIQYF.

At least ten counts were recorded for this clonotype. The chain carries TRBV10-2 and TRBJ2-3; 11 nucleotides align to TRBD2. Germline V gene sequence: CDR1 WSHSY, CDR2 SAAADI. This CDR3 region has 14 residues. Trimming removed 9 bases from V and 0 bases from J; junction bases left unmatched: 2. The CDR3 loop is CASGTSGSTDTQYF. CDR3 nucleotide sequence: TGCGCCAGTGGGACTAGCGGAAGCACAGATACGCAGTATTTT.

This clonotype came up many times. The gene calls are TRBV7-2 and TRBJ2-2; the match to TRBD2 covers 9 bases. This CDR3 comprises 16 residues. Germline CDR1 SGHTA, CDR2 FQGNSA. J gave up 6 bases and V 6 bases, and 11 bases lay outside the gene matches. CDR3: CASSPSSGRSAGELFF. Written as DNA, the CDR3 is TGTGCCAGCAGTCCCAGTAGCGGGAGATCCGCCGGGGAGCTGTTTTTT.

The genes are TRBV3-1 and TRBJ2-3; 11 nucleotides agree with TRBD2. CDR1 and CDR2 (germline): LGHDT, YNNKEL (reference sequence). V dropped 4 bases and J dropped 5; count of bases not matched to a gene: 8. This CDR3 has 16 residues. CDR3 loop: CASSPGLAERGDTQYF. The CDR3 DNA is TGTGCCAGCAGCCCGGGACTAGCGGAGAGGGGAGATACGCAGTATTTT.

V usage is TRBV7-9 and J usage is TRBJ2-5, with a possible D match to TRBD2 (6 bases). The CDR3 extends over 15 amino acids. The germline V and J ends were trimmed by 3 bases and 3 bases, with 14 bases remaining between them. Germline assignment: CDR1 SEHNR and CDR2 FQNEAQ (reference sequence). In DNA, the CDR3 is TGTGCCAGCAGCTTCGGGGGAGTGATTGAAGAGACCCAGTACTTC. Encoded protein: CASSFGGVIEETQYF.

This clonotype showed up many times. This sequence joins TRBV12-3 or TRBV12-4 and TRBJ2-7, with 7 nucleotides matching TRBD1. CDR3 length: 14 amino acids. The junction had 9 bases not matched to a gene; V was cut back by 6 bases and J by 4 bases. CDR3 DNA: TGTGCCAGCAGACCCGACGGGACAGAGTACGAGCAGTACTTC. It translates to CASRPDGTEYEQYF.

This clonotype has only a few counts. The V call is TRBV5-1, the J call TRBJ2-6; 10 nucleotides line up with TRBD2. CDR3 length: 17 amino acids. Germline assignment: CDR1 SGHRS and CDR2 YFSETQ. V shed 0 bases, J shed 2 bases, and the junction held 2 bases outside the gene matches. CDR3 nucleotides: TGCGCCAGCAGCTTGGCAGCGGGAGGGCCTGGGGCCAACGTCCTGACTTTC. It is translated as CASSLAAGGPGANVLTF.

The chain recombines TRBV7-8 with TRBJ1-1, with 7 bases matching TRBD1. CDR1 is SGHVS, CDR2 FQNEAQ, per germline. The CDR3 length is 17 residues. Unmatched junction bases numbered 9, after V lost 0 bases and J lost 2 bases. DNA for the CDR3: TGTGCCAGCAGCTTAGCTGGCAGGGGGGCCCCCAACACTGAAGCTTTCTTT. Amino acid sequence: CASSLAGRGAPNTEAFF.